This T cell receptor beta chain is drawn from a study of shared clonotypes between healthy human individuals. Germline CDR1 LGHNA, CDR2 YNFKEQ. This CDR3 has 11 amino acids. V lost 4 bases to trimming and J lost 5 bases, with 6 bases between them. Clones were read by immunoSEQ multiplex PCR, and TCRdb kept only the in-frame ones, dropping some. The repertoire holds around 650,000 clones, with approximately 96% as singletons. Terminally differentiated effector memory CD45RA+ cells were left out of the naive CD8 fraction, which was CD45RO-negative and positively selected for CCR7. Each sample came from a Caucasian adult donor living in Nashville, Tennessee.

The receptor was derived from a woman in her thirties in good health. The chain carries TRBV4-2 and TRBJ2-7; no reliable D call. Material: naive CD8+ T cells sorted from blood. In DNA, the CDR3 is TGTGCCAGCAGCCGAGACAACGAGCAGTACTTC. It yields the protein CASSRDNEQYF.